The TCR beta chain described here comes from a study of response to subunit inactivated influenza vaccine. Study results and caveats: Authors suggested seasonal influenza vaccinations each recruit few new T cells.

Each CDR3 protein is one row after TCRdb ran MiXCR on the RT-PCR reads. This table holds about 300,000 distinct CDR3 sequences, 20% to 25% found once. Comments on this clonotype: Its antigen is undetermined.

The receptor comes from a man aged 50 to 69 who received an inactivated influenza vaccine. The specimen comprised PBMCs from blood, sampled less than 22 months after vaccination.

The CDR3 here is CASSLSFPMGGGELFF. CDR3 coding DNA: TGTGCCAGCAGCCTCTCTTTCCCGATGGGTGGCGGGGAGCTGTTTTTT. The V gene is TRBV3-1, the J gene TRBJ2-2; D is unresolved. CDR3 length equals 16 residues. The V end lost 4 bases, the J end lost 7 bases, and 19 bases lay between the germline ends. CDR1 is LGHDT and CDR2 is YNNKEL in the germline V gene (reference sequence).